A single sample is the source of the 11 T cell receptor beta chains below, sequenced in a study of blood T cells in healthy people across ages. Through a sample-barcoded 5' primer and a J-beta primer mix, a second PCR was run for about 7 to 12 cycles. A single record per CDR3 protein comes from TCRdb applying MiXCR to the 5' RACE reads. The data show 800,000 or so distinct CDR3 sequences, roughly 25% seen once. A further study also used this sample, focusing on T cells of mothers and their children.

Sequencing was done on a sample of blood. All receptors derive from a boy aged 5-17 years in good health.

CDR3 in amino acids: CASSGEQGAGEKLFF. CDR3 nucleotide sequence: TGTGCCAGCAGTGGCGAACAGGGGGCGGGGGAAAAACTGTTTTTT. The V call is TRBV6-5, the J call TRBJ1-4; 9 bases are a match to TRBD1. CDR1 is MNHEY, CDR2 SVGAGI, per germline. This CDR3 contains 15 residues. After removal of 5 bases from V and 8 bases from J, the junction contained 9 bases not matched to a gene.

This clonotype was counted between two and nine times. The V and J genes are TRBV12-3 or TRBV12-4 and TRBJ2-7; possibly TRBD1 or TRBD2 for D (5 bases each). The CDR3 runs 12 residues. V was pared by 7 bases and J by 4 bases, with 11 bases between. This CDR3 reads CASKLGPYEQYF. In DNA form, the CDR3 reads TGTGCCAGCAAACTGGGACCTTACGAGCAGTACTTC.

In its sample, this clonotype was seen a few times. The V and J genes are TRBV29-1 and TRBJ2-2; D may match TRBD1 or TRBD2 (5 bases each). The V gene lost 0 bases and the J gene lost 2 bases, with 13 bases spanning the gap. Germline CDR1 and CDR2: SQVTM and ANQGSEA. The length of the CDR3 is 16 residues. The CDR3 region has the DNA TGCAGCGTTGAAGATCGGGACGGACAAAACACCGGGGAGCTGTTTTTT. It codes for CSVEDRDGQNTGELFF.

This clonotype was picked up a small number of times. The V call is TRBV29-1, the J call TRBJ2-7, with D uncertain. Per the germline V gene, CDR1 is SQVTM and CDR2 is ANQGSEA. The CDR3 runs 12 residues. Trimming left V 7 bases short and J 4 bases short, with 14 bases between. The CDR3 here is CSGLGLQYEQYF. DNA for the CDR3: TGCAGCGGACTGGGGTTACAGTACGAGCAGTACTTC.

V gene TRBV15 combines with J gene TRBJ1-2, with 8 bases fitting TRBD1. V was pared by 2 bases and J by 4 bases, with 6 bases of the junction left unmatched. This CDR3 has 15 amino acids. Germline V gene sequence: CDR1 LNHNV, CDR2 YYDKDF (reference sequence). Written as DNA, the CDR3 is TGTGCCACCAGCAGAAATTCAGGGGGCATCTATGGCTACACCTTC. Translated: CATSRNSGGIYGYTF.

This chain connects TRBV28 to TRBJ2-5, with a tentative D call TRBD1 (6 bases). The CDR3 length is 13 residues. Trimming removed 8 bases from V and 5 bases from J, with 15 bases in between. The germline V gene has CDR1 MDHEN and CDR2 SYDVKM. The CDR3 loop is CASEQGSVETQYF. CDR3 nucleotide sequence: TGTGCCAGCGAGCAGGGGAGTGTGGAGACCCAGTACTTC.

This clonotype occurred a few times. J is TRBJ2-1 and V is TRBV4-3; 10 nucleotides line up with TRBD2. The CDR3 covers 16 residues. After removal of 4 bases from V and 8 bases from J, the junction contained 11 bases not matched to a gene. Germline-derived CDR1 and CDR2 are LGHNA and YSLEER. The CDR3 loop is CASSPGLADMVDEQFF. CDR3 sequence (DNA): TGCGCCAGCAGCCCCGGACTAGCGGATATGGTCGATGAGCAGTTCTTC.

The chain joins TRBV12-3 or TRBV12-4 to TRBJ2-1; D uncertain. Trimming left V 5 bases short and J 5 bases short, with 13 bases between. The CDR3 is made up of 14 amino acids. The CDR3 loop reads CASSHPLGNNEQFF. The CDR3 DNA is TGTGCCAGCAGTCATCCCTTGGGTAACAATGAGCAGTTCTTC.

This rearrangement joins TRBV28 to TRBJ2-7, with D unclear. V was clipped by 4 bases and J by 2 bases, with 9 bases between them. Germline V gene lookup returns CDR1 MDHEN and CDR2 SYDVKM. CDR3 length: 13 amino acids. CDR3: CASSWGIAYEQYF. The CDR3 DNA reads as TGTGCCAGCAGTTGGGGTATCGCCTACGAGCAGTACTTC.

V and J are TRBV10-3 and TRBJ2-3, with 12 positions matching TRBD1. Germline CDR1 ENHRY, CDR2 SYGVKD. The CDR3 is 15 residues long. Trimming removed 4 bases from V and 2 bases from J; junction bases left unmatched: 1. CDR3 nucleotides: TGTGCCATCAGTGGGGGACAGGGGGCCACAGATACGCAGTATTTT. Its protein product is CAISGGQGATDTQYF.

There are a few counts of this clonotype. A much larger clone lies one base from this, so it may be a read error. V is TRBV7-9 and J is TRBJ1-1; 7 bases agree with TRBD1. The trim removed 4 bases at V and 4 bases at J, leaving 3 bases unmatched. The CDR3 contains 13 residues. CDR1 SEHNR and CDR2 FQNEAQ come from the germline V gene (reference sequence). The CDR3 DNA sequence: TGTGCCAGCAGCTCGACAGGGACCACTGAAGCTTTCTTT. Protein sequence: CASSSTGTTEAFF.